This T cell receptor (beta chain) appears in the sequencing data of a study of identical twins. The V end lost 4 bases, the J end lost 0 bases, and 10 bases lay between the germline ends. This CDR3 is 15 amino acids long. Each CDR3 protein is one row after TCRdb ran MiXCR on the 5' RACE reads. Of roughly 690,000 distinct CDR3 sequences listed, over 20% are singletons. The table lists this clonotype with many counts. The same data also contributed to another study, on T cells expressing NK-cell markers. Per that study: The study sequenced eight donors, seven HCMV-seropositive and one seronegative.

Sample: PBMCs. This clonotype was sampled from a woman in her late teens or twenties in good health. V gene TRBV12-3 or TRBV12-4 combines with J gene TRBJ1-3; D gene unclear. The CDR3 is CASSWRRFSGNTIYF. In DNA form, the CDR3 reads TGTGCCAGCAGTTGGCGAAGGTTCTCTGGAAACACCATATATTTT.